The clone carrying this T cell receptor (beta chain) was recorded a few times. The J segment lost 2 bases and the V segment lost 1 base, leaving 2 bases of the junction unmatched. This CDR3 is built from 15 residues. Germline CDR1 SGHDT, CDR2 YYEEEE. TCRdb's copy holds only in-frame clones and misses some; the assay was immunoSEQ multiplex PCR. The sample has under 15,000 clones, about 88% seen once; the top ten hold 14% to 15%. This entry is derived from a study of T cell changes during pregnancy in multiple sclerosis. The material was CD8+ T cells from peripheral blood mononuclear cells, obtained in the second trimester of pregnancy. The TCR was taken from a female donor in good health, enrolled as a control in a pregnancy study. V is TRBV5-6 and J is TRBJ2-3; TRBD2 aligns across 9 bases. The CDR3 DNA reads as TGTGCCAGCAGCTTGTCTAGCGGGGTCACAGATACGCAGTATTTT. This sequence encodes CASSLSSGVTDTQYF.